The sequence of this T cell receptor (beta chain) was determined in a study of cytomegalovirus exposure and HLA in healthy donors. Study in general: Early released data comprised around 80 million unique TCRs from HLA-typed donors.

Study-level findings and limits: DRB1 showed the most TCR associations and HLA-C the fewest in a later analysis, as rates varied by HLA locus.

It was with 60 Vbeta and 13 Jbeta primers that the PCR ran. Profiling relied on immunoSEQ multiplex PCR, and the TCRdb table lists in-frame clones only, not all of them. The data contain approximately 160,000 clones, just under 80% of them singletons. This CDR3 is built from 13 residues. V gave up 7 bases and J gave up 4 bases, with 13 bases separating them. Germline lookup yields CDR1 MNHEY and CDR2 SMNVEV (reference sequence). About this clone itself: What it binds is not known.

The TCR comes from a woman between 50 and 59 years old in good health and CMV-seropositive. This rearrangement joins TRBV27 to TRBJ1-1; the D gene is possibly TRBD1 (5 bases). The specimen was PBMCs. CDR3 DNA sequence: TGTGCCAGCACCCCGGGGGGGAGCACTGAAGCTTTCTTT. It codes for CASTPGGSTEAFF.